This entry lists 13 T cell receptor beta chains sequenced from one sample in a study of radiation and T cells in renal cell carcinoma. The method was immunoSEQ multiplex PCR; TCRdb's version includes in-frame clones alone and lacks a portion of them. The sample yields about 78,000 clones, 89% seen once. The time point is: blood 4 weeks post-SBRT, at nephrectomy. Described treatment: 15 Gy SBRT to primary tumor, nephrectomy 4 weeks later. The specimen comprised blood, sampled from a patient whose treatment included radiotherapy and nephrectomy. The receptors come from a woman in her 70s with renal cell carcinoma.

The V and J genes are TRBV25-1 and TRBJ2-7; D unclear. The germline V and J ends were trimmed by 5 bases and 5 bases, with 7 bases remaining between them. Germline loops: CDR1 MGHDK, CDR2 SYGVNS. This CDR3 is 11 amino acids long. CDR3 DNA sequence: TGTGCCAGCAGTCGGGTGGACGAGCAGTACTTC. The encoded protein is CASSRVDEQYF.

The V call is TRBV4-1, the J call TRBJ2-7; no definite D call. This CDR3 region has 13 residues. Trimming took off 7 bases at V and 3 bases at J, with 13 bases between the two ends. From germline, CDR1 is MGHRA and CDR2 YSYEKL. This CDR3 is CASKGPANYEQYF. In DNA form, the CDR3 reads TGCGCCAGCAAGGGCCCAGCGAACTACGAGCAGTACTTC.

V is TRBV5-8 and J is TRBJ2-7, with D tentatively TRBD1 or TRBD2 (5 bases each). Trimming took off 3 bases at V and 2 bases at J, with 18 bases between the two ends. CDR1 and CDR2 (germline): SGHTS, YDEGEE. The CDR3 covers 16 residues. In nucleotides, the CDR3 is TGTGCCAGCAGCTCCGCATCCCCAGGGACCCCCTACGAGCAGTACTTC. Encoded protein: CASSSASPGTPYEQYF.

The rearrangement joins TRBV13 to TRBJ2-3; D is uncertain. CDR1 is PRHDT, CDR2 FYEKMQ, per germline (reference sequence). The CDR3 is 15 residues long. Trimming stripped 1 base from V and 2 bases from J, with 10 bases between. The CDR3 protein is CASSLEGFHTDTQYF. The CDR3 bases are TGTGCCAGCAGCTTAGAGGGCTTTCACACAGATACGCAGTATTTT.

The chain employs TRBV27 and TRBJ2-6; D not resolved. Germline CDR1 and CDR2: MNHEY and SMNVEV (reference sequence). V gave up 7 bases and J gave up 0 bases, with 4 bases separating them. The length of the CDR3 is 13 residues. In nucleotides, the CDR3 is TGTGCCAGCATAGGCTCTGGGGCCAACGTCCTGACTTTC. Its translation: CASIGSGANVLTF.

The V and J genes are TRBV19 and TRBJ2-7; the D is unclear. This CDR3 comprises 14 residues. Germline CDR1 is LNHDA and CDR2 is SQIVND (reference sequence). With 4 bases removed from V and 6 bases from J, the gap between germline ends came to 16 bases. CDR3: CASSNRAHAPEQYF. As DNA, the CDR3 is TGTGCCAGTAGTAACCGGGCCCACGCGCCCGAGCAGTACTTC.

This clone is a singleton in its sample. This chain links TRBV7-2 with TRBJ2-1; the match to TRBD2 covers 11 bases. This CDR3 spans 15 amino acids. The germline gives CDR1 SGHTA, CDR2 FQGNSA. V was pared by 2 bases and J by 9 bases, with 6 bases of the junction left unmatched. The CDR3 DNA follows: TGTGCCAGCAGCTTATCTTCACTAGCGGGGGTTGAGCAGTTCTTC. Translation gives CASSLSSLAGVEQFF.

The chain recombines TRBV6-6 with TRBJ1-4; 8 nucleotides agree with TRBD1. Germline V gene data show CDR1 as MNHNY and CDR2 as SVGAGI (reference sequence). CDR3 length: 15 residues. V lost 7 bases, J lost 5 bases, and 9 bases stayed unmatched. The CDR3, as DNA: TGTGCCAGCATTAGGACAGGGTCTCAAAATGAAAAACTGTTTTTT. Its protein is CASIRTGSQNEKLFF.

The V and J genes are TRBV4-1 and TRBJ2-5; 7 bases are a match to TRBD2. Germline assignment: CDR1 MGHRA and CDR2 YSYEKL. V gave up 5 bases and J gave up 2 bases; unmatched junction bases: 11. The CDR3 is 16 residues long. The CDR3 region has the DNA TGCGCCAGCAGCGCCAAGGACCTAGCGGTTCAAGAGACCCAGTACTTC. Residues: CASSAKDLAVQETQYF.

This chain joins TRBV15 and TRBJ2-5; D perhaps matches TRBD2 (5 bases). CDR3 length equals 15 residues. The germline V gene has CDR1 LNHNV and CDR2 YYDKDF (reference sequence). The V end lost 1 base, the J end lost 2 bases, and 11 bases lay between the germline ends. The CDR3 protein is CATSRVGIKQETQYF. The CDR3 DNA reads as TGTGCCACCAGCAGAGTCGGGATAAAACAAGAGACCCAGTACTTC.

A few counts support this clone. V is TRBV7-2 and J is TRBJ1-6; possibly TRBD1 for D (6 bases). The CDR3 runs 14 residues. Trimming left V 3 bases short and J 7 bases short, with 10 bases between. From germline, CDR1 is SGHTA and CDR2 FQGNSA. In DNA form, the CDR3 reads TGTGCCAGCAGCTTGAAAGGGGGGAATTCACCCCTCCACTTT. Amino acids: CASSLKGGNSPLHF.

This chain connects TRBV19 to TRBJ2-4, with D possibly matching TRBD2 (6 bases). Germline V gives CDR1 LNHDA, CDR2 SQIVND (reference sequence). The CDR3 sequence is 15 residues long. Trimming took off 6 bases at V and 3 bases at J, with 15 bases between the two ends. CDR3 loop: CASSMTRLGKNIQYF. The DNA of the CDR3 is TGTGCCAGTAGCATGACTAGATTGGGCAAAAACATTCAGTACTTC.

The chain recombines TRBV28 with TRBJ1-2; 9 bases align to TRBD1. Germline V lookup: CDR1 MDHEN, CDR2 SYDVKM. V was clipped by 4 bases and J by 2 bases; unmatched bases: 14. This CDR3 contains 18 residues. This CDR3 reads CASSSPRTGDGRNYGYTF. The CDR3 region has the DNA TGTGCCAGCAGTTCCCCCAGGACAGGGGACGGGAGAAACTATGGCTACACCTTC.